A selection of T cell receptor beta chains follows, all from one sample in a study of PD-1 blockade in classical Hodgkin lymphoma. The table came from immunoSEQ multiplex PCR; TCRdb's copy has only in-frame clones and leaves some out. The sample consists of around 25,000 clones, 84% of them appearing once. This specimen was CD4+ T cells from blood, taken at baseline. The receptors come from a human donor with classical Hodgkin lymphoma. The CDR3 runs from the conserved cysteine through the conserved F or W. Each record gives: CDR3 length, V gene, J gene, D gene, clone size, CDR3 DNA, CDR3 protein. A D gene is named only where the DNA matches it firmly. Not all rows give a size; the values are once, few, many and, for expanded clones, a class.

length: 15
V: TRBV6-5
J: TRBJ1-1
D: TRBD1
size: -
DNA: TGTGCCAGCAGTTACTCGACAGGGTTGGGTACTGAAGCTTTCTTT
CDR3: CASSYSTGLGTEAFF

length: 11
V: TRBV28
J: TRBJ1-2
D: -
size: few
DNA: TGTGCCAGCACCCAACGTAGTGGCTACACCTTC
CDR3: CASTQRSGYTF

length: 15
V: TRBV5-4
J: TRBJ2-1
D: TRBD1
size: -
DNA: TGTGCCAGCAGCTCCCGGGACAGGGTCTTGAATGAGCAGTTCTTC
CDR3: CASSSRDRVLNEQFF

length: 11
V: TRBV5-6
J: TRBJ1-1
D: -
size: -
DNA: TGTGCCAGCAGCTTCGACAGCGAAGCTTTCTTT
CDR3: CASSFDSEAFF

length: 14
V: TRBV7-2
J: TRBJ2-7
D: -
size: -
DNA: TGTGCCAGCAGCAAGGACACTACCTCCTACGAGCAGTACTTC
CDR3: CASSKDTTSYEQYF

length: 16
V: TRBV4-2
J: TRBJ2-1
D: TRBD2
size: -
DNA: TGTGCCAGCAGCCAAGTCCTTACTAGCGGTTACAATGAGCAGTTCTTC
CDR3: CASSQVLTSGYNEQFF

length: 14
V: TRBV10-3
J: TRBJ1-6
D: -
size: -
DNA: TGTGCCATCAGTTCAGACAGCTATAATTCACCCCTCCACTTT
CDR3: CAISSDSYNSPLHF

length: 17
V: TRBV29-1
J: TRBJ2-5
D: TRBD1
size: -
DNA: TGCAGCGTTGGCGGCTTAGGTCGGGGACAGGCGGAAGAGACCCAGTACTTC
CDR3: CSVGGLGRGQAEETQYF

length: 14
V: TRBV18
J: TRBJ1-1
D: -
size: -
DNA: TGTGCCAGCTCACCACGGGCCGAAAACACTGAAGCTTTCTTT
CDR3: CASSPRAENTEAFF

length: 11
V: TRBV6-6
J: TRBJ1-2
D: -
size: -
DNA: TGTGCCAGCAGGGATCTCTATGGCTACACCTTC
CDR3: CASRDLYGYTF

length: 13
V: TRBV2
J: TRBJ1-1
D: -
size: -
DNA: TGTGCCAGCACCGAGACAGAGAACACTGAAGCTTTCTTT
CDR3: CASTETENTEAFF

length: 15
V: TRBV6-6
J: TRBJ2-7
D: TRBD2
size: -
DNA: TGTGCCAGCAGTCCGAGCGGGGCCACCTCCTACGAGCAGTACTTC
CDR3: CASSPSGATSYEQYF

length: 15
V: TRBV5-6
J: TRBJ2-7
D: TRBD2
size: -
DNA: TGTGCCAGCAGCTTCAGCGGGGGGGCAGTATACGAGCAGTACTTC
CDR3: CASSFSGGAVYEQYF

length: 15
V: TRBV4-1
J: TRBJ2-7
D: -
size: -
DNA: TGCGCCAGCAGCCAAGCATGGGGGGTGGATTACGAGCAGTACTTC
CDR3: CASSQAWGVDYEQYF

length: 14
V: TRBV27
J: TRBJ1-1
D: TRBD1
size: -
DNA: TGTGCCAGCAGTTTACAGGGGGACTACACTGAAGCTTTCTTT
CDR3: CASSLQGDYTEAFF

length: 15
V: TRBV19
J: TRBJ2-3
D: TRBD2
size: -
DNA: TGTGCCAGTACCCCGACTAGCGGGGGCACAGATACGCAGTATTTT
CDR3: CASTPTSGGTDTQYF

length: 13
V: TRBV11-1
J: TRBJ1-2
D: -
size: -
DNA: TGTGCCAGCAGCTTCGCAGGGCACTATGGCTACACCTTC
CDR3: CASSFAGHYGYTF

length: 16
V: TRBV5-1
J: TRBJ2-3
D: TRBD2
size: -
DNA: TGCGCCAGCAGCTTGGTCCTAGCGGCTAGCACAGATACGCAGTATTTT
CDR3: CASSLVLAASTDTQYF

length: 13
V: TRBV15
J: TRBJ2-7
D: -
size: -
DNA: TGTGCCACCGGTCGGGACCCCTCCTACGAGCAGTACTTC
CDR3: CATGRDPSYEQYF

length: 15
V: TRBV7-3
J: TRBJ2-2
D: TRBD1
size: -
DNA: TGTGCCAGCGGGGGGACAGGAGATAACACCGGGGAGCTGTTTTTT
CDR3: CASGGTGDNTGELFF

length: 12
V: TRBV7-3
J: TRBJ2-3
D: -
size: -
DNA: TGTGCCAGCAGCCCGCCCACAGATACGCAGTATTTT
CDR3: CASSPPTDTQYF

length: 17
V: TRBV4-3
J: TRBJ2-6
D: -
size: -
DNA: TGCGCCAGCAGCCATGCTCAAAGGGGGTCTGGGGCCAACGTCCTGACTTTC
CDR3: CASSHAQRGSGANVLTF

length: 18
V: TRBV19
J: TRBJ2-1
D: TRBD2
size: -
DNA: TGTGCCAGCCATTACGGGACTAGCAGGGGTAGCTCCTACAATGAGCAGTTCTTC
CDR3: CASHYGTSRGSSYNEQFF

length: 16
V: TRBV7-8
J: TRBJ2-3
D: TRBD2
size: -
DNA: TGTGCCAGCAGCTTAGGCTCTAGCGGGGGGGCCGATACGCAGTATTTT
CDR3: CASSLGSSGGADTQYF

length: 17
V: TRBV15
J: TRBJ1-2
D: -
size: -
DNA: TGTGCCACCAGCAGGACCCAGGGGTATGGCGGTAACTATGGCTACACCTTC
CDR3: CATSRTQGYGGNYGYTF

length: 14
V: TRBV9
J: TRBJ1-2
D: -
size: -
DNA: TGTGCCAGCAGCGTAGGATGGGGCGACTATGGCTACACCTTC
CDR3: CASSVGWGDYGYTF

length: 12
V: TRBV5-6
J: TRBJ1-4
D: -
size: -
DNA: TGTGCCAGCAGCTTGTTCGGGGAAAAACTGTTTTTT
CDR3: CASSLFGEKLFF

length: 14
V: TRBV9
J: TRBJ2-3
D: -
size: -
DNA: TGTGCCAGCAGCGTAAGCCCTAGCACAGATACGCAGTATTTT
CDR3: CASSVSPSTDTQYF

length: 17
V: TRBV7-8
J: TRBJ2-7
D: -
size: -
DNA: TGTGCCAGCAGCTTAGGAGGGATTTTCAGTCCCGCCTACGAGCAGTACTTC
CDR3: CASSLGGIFSPAYEQYF

length: 14
V: TRBV27
J: TRBJ2-5
D: -
size: once
DNA: TGTGCCAGCAGTTTATTTCCGGGTTTGGAGACCCAGTACTTC
CDR3: CASSLFPGLETQYF

length: 15
V: TRBV6-1
J: TRBJ1-2
D: -
size: -
DNA: TGTGCCAGCAGTGAGACGGGACCCTTCAACTATGGCTACACCTTC
CDR3: CASSETGPFNYGYTF

length: 15
V: TRBV18
J: TRBJ1-5
D: -
size: -
DNA: TGTGCCAGCTCACCACCAGGCGGTAGCGATCAGCCCCAGCATTTT
CDR3: CASSPPGGSDQPQHF

length: 19
V: TRBV9
J: TRBJ2-1
D: TRBD2
size: once
DNA: TGTGCCAGCAGCGTAGGGACTAGCGGGGGGTTACCCTCCTACAATGAGCAGTTCTTC
CDR3: CASSVGTSGGLPSYNEQFF

length: 15
V: TRBV5-1
J: TRBJ2-7
D: -
size: -
DNA: TGCGCCAGCAGCTTGTCCCTAGCCCTCGAGTACGAGCAGTACTTC
CDR3: CASSLSLALEYEQYF

length: 16
V: TRBV27
J: TRBJ1-1
D: -
size: -
DNA: TGTGCCAGCAGTTTAGGGGGTTGGGGGACGGGAACTGAAGCTTTCTTT
CDR3: CASSLGGWGTGTEAFF

length: 14
V: TRBV21-1
J: TRBJ2-6
D: -
size: -
DNA: TGTGCCAGCAGCCCCAAGAAGGGGGCCAACGTCCTGACTTTC
CDR3: CASSPKKGANVLTF

length: 14
V: TRBV6-6
J: TRBJ2-7
D: TRBD2
size: -
DNA: TGTGCCAGCACCTACAGCGGGGGCTCCTACGAGCAGTACTTC
CDR3: CASTYSGGSYEQYF

length: 16
V: TRBV7-9
J: TRBJ2-7
D: TRBD1
size: once
DNA: TGTGCCAGCAGCCTCTGGACAGGGAGAGATCTCCACGAGCAGTACTTC
CDR3: CASSLWTGRDLHEQYF

length: 16
V: TRBV4-3
J: TRBJ2-3
D: -
size: -
DNA: TGCGCCAGCAGCCAAGCCCGCGGGGACCCCCGGGATACGCAGTATTTT
CDR3: CASSQARGDPRDTQYF

length: 15
V: TRBV6-1
J: TRBJ2-1
D: TRBD1
size: -
DNA: TGTGCCAGCACGGGACAGGGAGGTTACGGGAATGAGCAGTTCTTC
CDR3: CASTGQGGYGNEQFF

length: 14
V: TRBV5-4
J: TRBJ2-5
D: -
size: -
DNA: TGTGCCAGCAGCAGGGACGGGTACCAAGAGACCCAGTACTTC
CDR3: CASSRDGYQETQYF

length: 14
V: TRBV11-1
J: TRBJ1-1
D: -
size: once
DNA: TGTGCCAGCAGCTTAATTTTGGGATGGACTGAAGCTTTCTTT
CDR3: CASSLILGWTEAFF

length: 13
V: TRBV9
J: TRBJ1-5
D: -
size: -
DNA: TGTGCCAGCAGCACCCTAAGCAATCAGCCCCAGCATTTT
CDR3: CASSTLSNQPQHF

length: 15
V: TRBV30
J: TRBJ2-1
D: TRBD2
size: -
DNA: TGTGCCTGGAGTGTAGCGGGGGGGCGGTACAATGAGCAGTTCTTC
CDR3: CAWSVAGGRYNEQFF

length: 17
V: TRBV11-2
J: TRBJ1-3
D: -
size: -
DNA: TGTGCCAGCAGCTTAGTGGGAGGCCCTCGCTCTGGAAACACCATATATTTT
CDR3: CASSLVGGPRSGNTIYF